This is a list of T cell receptor beta chains from one sample in a study of PD-L1 blockade in urothelial cancer. TCRdb's copy holds only in-frame clones and misses some; the assay was immunoSEQ multiplex PCR. Of about 85,000 clones in the sample, roughly 84% were seen once. The sequences come from PBMCs, collected around atezolizumab (anti-PD-L1) treatment. These receptors were taken from a man in his fifties or sixties with urothelial cancer. Each CDR3 is given with its conserved first and last residue. D genes are given only for firm matches. Clone size, where shown, is once, few, many, or a class for clones that have expanded.

cdr3_nt cdr3_aa d_call v_call clone_size j_call cdr3_length
TGTGCCAGCAGTTACGAGAAGTCGAGCAATCAGCCCCAGCATTTT CASSYEKSSNQPQHF NA TRBV6-5 few TRBJ1-5 15
TGTGCCAGCAGCAAGGACACCTACGAGCAGTACTTC CASSKDTYEQYF NA TRBV7-2 NA TRBJ2-7 12
TGTGCCAGTAGTAGGGACAGCAGGGGGGATCTTGAAGCTTTCTTT CASSRDSRGDLEAFF TRBD1 TRBV19 NA TRBJ1-1 15
TGTGCCAGCAGCCCGACATTGGGGACAGGGAGTCAGCCCCAGCATTTT CASSPTLGTGSQPQHF TRBD1 TRBV11-2 NA TRBJ1-5 16
TGTGCCAGCAGCTTAGGGGCCTATGGCTACACCTTC CASSLGAYGYTF NA TRBV5-4 NA TRBJ1-2 12
TGTGCCAGCAGTTTCAGGCAGCCGATACAGGGGAATGAGCAGTTCTTC CASSFRQPIQGNEQFF TRBD1 TRBV27 NA TRBJ2-1 16
TGTGCCAGCAGCTCGACTAGGGGGCTGAATGAGCAGTTCTTC CASSSTRGLNEQFF NA TRBV7-2 NA TRBJ2-1 14
TGTGCCAGCAGTCTAACCGGGACTAGGGCCTACGAGCAGTACTTC CASSLTGTRAYEQYF TRBD2 TRBV27 NA TRBJ2-7 15
TGTGCCAGCTCACAGGGGCCCTCCTACGAGCAGTACTTC CASSQGPSYEQYF NA TRBV18 NA TRBJ2-7 13
TGTGCCAGCAGCTCGACATACTCAACTGAAGCTTTCTTT CASSSTYSTEAFF NA TRBV11-3 few TRBJ1-1 13
TGTGCCAGCAGGAGCATCAGGACAAGCAATCAGCCCCAGCATTTT CASRSIRTSNQPQHF NA TRBV2 few TRBJ1-5 15
TGTGCCAGCAGCTTACGGGCCCCCGGGGACACCGGGGAGCTGTTTTTT CASSLRAPGDTGELFF NA TRBV7-8 NA TRBJ2-2 16
TGTGCCAGCAGCCGGTCCCCCGGGACAGCCTTCTACAATGTGGAGCAGTTCTTC CASSRSPGTAFYNVEQFF TRBD1 TRBV7-9 NA TRBJ2-1 18
TGTGCCAGCAGCTTGCTCGGGCGGGAAGAGCAGTTCTTC CASSLLGREEQFF NA TRBV5-8 NA TRBJ2-1 13
TGTGCCAGCTCACCTGGGTCAGGAAGGTTAAACGAGCAGTACTTC CASSPGSGRLNEQYF NA TRBV18 NA TRBJ2-7 15
TGTGCCAGCAGCTTTAGTCGACAAGAGACCCAGTACTTC CASSFSRQETQYF NA TRBV7-3 once TRBJ2-5 13
TGTGCCAGCAGCTACCGGGGAAGCTCCTACGAGCAGTACTTC CASSYRGSSYEQYF NA TRBV5-5 NA TRBJ2-7 14
TGTGCCACCCCCGCTAGTTACACCGGGGAGCTGTTTTTT CATPASYTGELFF NA TRBV19 NA TRBJ2-2 13
TGCGCCAGCAGCCTCCAAGTGGACTTTTCCGATACGCAGTATTTT CASSLQVDFSDTQYF NA TRBV4-3 once TRBJ2-3 15
TGTGCCAGCAGTGATGGAGCGGGAGGGCCCCACGAGCAGTACTTC CASSDGAGGPHEQYF TRBD2 TRBV6-1 NA TRBJ2-7 15
TGTGCCAGCAGCTTAGCTTACAGGGTTAGCACTGAAGCTTTCTTT CASSLAYRVSTEAFF NA TRBV7-2 NA TRBJ1-1 15
TGTGCCAGCAGCTTAACTCGCGGGACAGGGGACATAGAGACCCAGTACTTC CASSLTRGTGDIETQYF TRBD1 TRBV11-3 NA TRBJ2-5 17
TGCGCCAGCACTACTCAAGCGGATCGCTCCTACGAGCAGTACTTC CASTTQADRSYEQYF NA TRBV4-1 NA TRBJ2-7 15
TGTGCCAGCAGTGATGGGACTAAACTCACAGATACGCAGTATTTT CASSDGTKLTDTQYF TRBD2 TRBV2 NA TRBJ2-3 15
TGTGCCTGGGGAAACAGAACGCCCACCTTC CAWGNRTPTF NA TRBV30 NA TRBJ1-2 10
TGCAGTGCCCTGGAGGGAACTGAAGCTTTCTTT CSALEGTEAFF NA TRBV20-1 NA TRBJ1-1 11
TGTGCCAGCAGCTTAACCGGTAGAGGGTACGGCGGGGAGCTGTTTTTT CASSLTGRGYGGELFF NA TRBV7-3 NA TRBJ2-2 16
TGTGCCAGCAGGGGGTCAACTAGCGGGATCTACGAGCAGTACTTC CASRGSTSGIYEQYF TRBD2 TRBV6-1 NA TRBJ2-7 15
TGTGCCAGCGGATATGACAGGGGTGGATACGAGCAGTACTTC CASGYDRGGYEQYF TRBD1 TRBV5-6 NA TRBJ2-7 14
TGTGCCAGCAGCTTAGCTCTCACTAACACTGAAGCTTTCTTT CASSLALTNTEAFF NA TRBV11-2 NA TRBJ1-1 14
TGTGCCAGCAGCCCGGACAGGGACGGAGGGGAAAAACTGTTTTTT CASSPDRDGGEKLFF TRBD1 TRBV4-2 NA TRBJ1-4 15
TGTGCCAGCTCACGCAATTACGACACGGATGAAAAACTGTTTTTT CASSRNYDTDEKLFF NA TRBV18 NA TRBJ1-4 15
TGTGCCAGTAGTCGGACTAGCGGCAACAATGAGCAGTTCTTC CASSRTSGNNEQFF TRBD2 TRBV19 NA TRBJ2-1 14
TGTGCCTGGAGTGTTCGGACTAGTCATCAAGAGCAGTTCTTC CAWSVRTSHQEQFF TRBD2 TRBV30 NA TRBJ2-1 14
TGTGCCAGCAGTGCCCCCCGCCCGGGACAAAAGAACACTGAAGCTTTCTTT CASSAPRPGQKNTEAFF NA TRBV2 NA TRBJ1-1 17
TGTGCCAGCAGTAACGAGCGGGAAGTGTTCGAGCAGTACTTC CASSNEREVFEQYF TRBD2 TRBV6-1 NA TRBJ2-7 14
TGTGCCAGCAGCTTCGTCTTACAGAGTAGCACAGATACGCAGTATTTT CASSFVLQSSTDTQYF NA TRBV11-2 NA TRBJ2-3 16
TGTGCCAGCCTCCTTAACGGGGGGAGGGGTACGCAGTATTTT CASLLNGGRGTQYF TRBD2 TRBV2 NA TRBJ2-3 14
TGTGCTAGCAGCCCACGACAGGGGAGGACCGGGGAGCTGTTTTTT CASSPRQGRTGELFF TRBD1 TRBV7-7 NA TRBJ2-2 15
TGTGCCAGCAGTTACATCCGGACTAGACCGGGGAGTGAGCAGTTCTTC CASSYIRTRPGSEQFF TRBD2 TRBV6-5 NA TRBJ2-1 16
TGTGCCAGCAGCCCCCGGTTAAACGGGGACTATGGCTACACCTTC CASSPRLNGDYGYTF NA TRBV2 NA TRBJ1-2 15
TGCGCCAGCAGCTGGGGGGGGGACAGGTACAATGAGCAGTTCTTC CASSWGGDRYNEQFF NA TRBV5-1 NA TRBJ2-1 15
TGTGCCAGCAGGATGACAGACCGCTATGGCTACACCTTC CASRMTDRYGYTF NA TRBV6-5 NA TRBJ1-2 13
TGTGCCAGCAGCTTTGCCGAGGGACAGGGGTACTACGAGCAGTACTTC CASSFAEGQGYYEQYF TRBD1 TRBV5-5 NA TRBJ2-7 16
TGTGCCAGCCGAGCGGGGGAAGATACGCAGTATTTT CASRAGEDTQYF TRBD2 TRBV27 NA TRBJ2-3 12
TGCGCCAGCAGCTTGTACGGCGGGACCGCCGGGACAGGGCGACCTTCTGGGGCCAACGTCCTGACTTTC CASSLYGGTAGTGRPSGANVLTF TRBD1 TRBV5-1 NA TRBJ2-6 23
TGCGCCAGCGTAAGGGACAGGGGGACCACTGAAGCTTTCTTT CASVRDRGTTEAFF TRBD1 TRBV5-1 NA TRBJ1-1 14
TGCAGCGTTCAACGTGGGGGACTCAGTGGCTACACCTTC CSVQRGGLSGYTF NA TRBV29-1 NA TRBJ1-2 13
TGTGCCAGCAGTGACCCGGGACTAGCGGCTTTACGGGGGGAGCAGTACTTC CASSDPGLAALRGEQYF TRBD2 TRBV28 NA TRBJ2-7 17
TGTGCCAGCAGTCGACAGGGAAGTTCACCCCTCCACTTT CASSRQGSSPLHF TRBD1 TRBV7-3 NA TRBJ1-6 13
TGTGCCAGCTCACTCGCCGTTCCCGGGACAGGGAACTACAATGAGCAGTTCTTC CASSLAVPGTGNYNEQFF TRBD1 TRBV18 NA TRBJ2-1 18
TGCGCCAGCAGCTTGGGACTAGCGGGAGGGGAAGATACGCAGTATTTT CASSLGLAGGEDTQYF TRBD2 TRBV5-1 NA TRBJ2-3 16
TGTGCCAGCAGCTGGGGACTAGCGGGGACCTACGAGCAGTACTTC CASSWGLAGTYEQYF TRBD2 TRBV5-8 NA TRBJ2-7 15
TGCGCCAGCAGCTTGTACAGTAACACTGAAGCTTTCTTT CASSLYSNTEAFF NA TRBV5-1 few TRBJ1-1 13
TGTGCCAGTATCGACAGGGGGCGCGGGGAAAAACTGTTTTTT CASIDRGRGEKLFF TRBD1 TRBV19 NA TRBJ1-4 14
TGTGCCAGCAGCGTACAGGGAGTCTTTGGGCAGTACTTC CASSVQGVFGQYF NA TRBV6-5 NA TRBJ2-7 13
TGTGCCATCAGGGGGGGGACTAAACCAGATACGCAGTATTTT CAIRGGTKPDTQYF TRBD2 TRBV10-3 NA TRBJ2-3 14
TGTGCCAGCAGCCTCACCCCTTCGGGAGGGAGCGGCTACACCTTC CASSLTPSGGSGYTF NA TRBV11-3 NA TRBJ1-2 15
TGTGCCAGCAGTGAAGGGGGCGGGAGACAGCCCCAGCATTTT CASSEGGGRQPQHF NA TRBV6-1 NA TRBJ1-5 14
TGTGCCAGCACGGGACTATTATCCTACGAGCAGTACTTC CASTGLLSYEQYF TRBD2 TRBV2 NA TRBJ2-7 13